This TCR beta chain originates from a study of cytomegalovirus exposure and HLA in healthy donors. It was with 60 Vbeta and 13 Jbeta primers that the PCR ran. The table came from immunoSEQ multiplex PCR; TCRdb's copy has only in-frame clones and leaves some out. Of roughly 97,000 clones in the sample, around 10% were seen once. Whole-study results and caveats: Most TCR sequences were seen very rarely across donors, but some public TCRs occurred in many. It has been reported that TCR beta sequences accurately predicted the HLA-A and HLA-B alleles of most subjects.

Note on this clone: Its antigen is undetermined.

After removal of 3 bases from V and 0 bases from J, the junction contained 2 bases not matched to a gene. CDR1 and CDR2 (germline): SGDLS, YYNGEE. The CDR3 sequence is 15 residues long. The sequenced sample was PBMCs. The sequence was obtained from a man aged 50 to 60 in good health and CMV-seropositive. The rearrangement uses TRBV9 and TRBJ2-4; 8 bases agree with TRBD2. The CDR3 nucleotides are TGTGCCAGCAGCGGCGGGGGGCTAGCCAAAAACATTCAGTACTTC. This translates into CASSGGGLAKNIQYF.